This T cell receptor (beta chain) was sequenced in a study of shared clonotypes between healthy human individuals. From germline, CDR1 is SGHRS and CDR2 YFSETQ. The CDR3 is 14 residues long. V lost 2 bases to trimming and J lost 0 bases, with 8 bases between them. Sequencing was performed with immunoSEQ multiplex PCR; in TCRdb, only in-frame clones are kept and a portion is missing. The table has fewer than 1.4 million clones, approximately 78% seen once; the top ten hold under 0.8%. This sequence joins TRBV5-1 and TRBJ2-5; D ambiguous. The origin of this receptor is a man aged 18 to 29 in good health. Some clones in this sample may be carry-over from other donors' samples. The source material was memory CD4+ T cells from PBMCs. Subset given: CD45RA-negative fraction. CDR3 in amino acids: CASSFQTYQETQYF. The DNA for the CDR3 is TGCGCCAGCAGCTTCCAAACCTACCAAGAGACCCAGTACTTC.